This entry is about one TCR beta chain. The sample has other DNA sequences that encode this CDR3 too. These data come from a study of blood T cell repertoires in COVID-19. Profiled with immunoSEQ multiplex PCR; TCRdb holds only in-frame clones, not every one. The table includes around 300,000 clones, roughly 88% detected once. Between the trimmed V and J ends, which lost 3 bases and 4 bases, there was a span of 9 bases. This CDR3 spans 13 amino acids. The chain couples TRBV12-3 or TRBV12-4 to TRBJ1-2; TRBD1 might be the D (5 bases). The specimen sequenced was peripheral blood. The sequence was collected from a man between 18 and 29 years old with active or convalescent COVID-19. In nucleotides, the CDR3 is TGTGCCAGCAGTTTTCCGGGGGGCTATGGCTACACCTTC. Translation: CASSFPGGYGYTF.